This TCR beta chain was identified in a study of T-cell memory formation after mild COVID-19. The overall study: Clustering of TCRs was largely donor specific. Notes on the study in general: The authors did not confirm SARS-CoV-2 specificity of second-wave clones peaking day 37. Researchers report contracting CD4+ clones mostly in CM and EM, with CD8+ clones in EMRA.

CDR1 is MNHNS, CDR2 SASEGT, per germline. Trimming removed 2 bases from V and 9 bases from J, with 9 bases in between. The CDR3 runs 12 residues. 5'RACE, which relied on constant-segment primers, yielded TCR alpha and TCR beta cDNA libraries carrying sample barcodes and UMIs. TCRdb reanalysed the 5' RACE reads using MiXCR and keeps one entry per CDR3 protein. The sample yields tens of thousands of distinct CDR3 sequences, 5.5% to 7.5% seen once. Remarks on this clonotype: Antigen: not known.

The chain uses TRBV6-1 and TRBJ2-3; no reliable D call. The sequence derives from a man between 18 and 35 years old who had mild COVID-19 (a few samples of this study predate the infection). Cell type and time point are not known. Material: PBMCs or a T cell subset sorted from them (not recorded which). CDR3 in amino acids: CASSERSGTQYF. In DNA form, the CDR3 reads TGTGCCAGCAGTGAAAGGTCAGGCACGCAGTATTTT.